The T cell receptor beta chain described here comes from a study of beta chain features in type 1 diabetes. The investigators reverse transcribed all of the isolated RNA, so they sequenced expressed TCRB transcripts. This table comes from immunoSEQ multiplex PCR, and its TCRdb copy is limited to in-frame clones, with some not included. The data hold 150,000 to 200,000 clones, with roughly 8% observed a single time. Findings of the study overall: Researchers report that Type 1 diabetes patients had moderately but significantly shorter TCRB CDR3s across all four CD4+ subsets. A greater similarity of naive, central memory and Treg TCRB repertoires was seen among patients than among healthy donors.

V lost 4 bases and J lost 4, with 12 bases in between. Per germline, CDR1 SGHNT and CDR2 YYREEE (reference sequence). The CDR3 extends over 15 amino acids. Comments on this clone: The antigen remains undetermined.

The sequencing sample was made of central memory CD4+ T cells from blood. This clonotype originated in a woman under 30 with type 1 diabetes. The chain employs TRBV5-4 and TRBJ2-6, with D unclear. This chain's CDR3 is CASSPLQQGANVLTF. CDR3 coding DNA: TGTGCCAGCAGCCCTCTCCAACAGGGGGCCAACGTCCTGACTTTC.